These 25 T cell receptor beta chains originate from one sample sequenced in a study of blood T cells in healthy people across ages. Using a J-beta primer mix together with a sample-barcoded 5' primer, a second PCR was run for roughly 6 to 11 cycles. Via MiXCR, TCRdb re-called the 5' RACE reads, giving one row per CDR3 protein. Among approximately 1.5 million distinct CDR3 sequences listed, almost 35% were seen once. Material for sequencing was blood. Source of these receptors: a woman younger than 45 in good health.

The chain employs TRBV13 and TRBJ2-1, with 7 bases lining up with TRBD2. The length of the CDR3 is 15 residues. Per the germline V gene, CDR1 is PRHDT and CDR2 is FYEKMQ (reference sequence). With V trimmed by 5 bases and J by 5 bases, 9 bases remained unmatched. The CDR3 loop is CASSPKLRGNNEQFF. The CDR3 bases are TGTGCCAGCAGCCCGAAGCTGCGGGGGAACAATGAGCAGTTCTTC.

There are a few counts of this clonotype. The CDR3 coding sequence is TGTGCCAGCAGTTTCCCCGGGGGCTTCCATCAGCCCCAGCATTTT. It yields the protein CASSFPGGFHQPQHF. The chain is built from TRBV28 and TRBJ1-5; possible D gene TRBD1, 6 bases. The CDR3 loop spans 15 amino acids. With 3 bases removed from V and 5 bases from J, the gap between germline ends came to 14 bases. Germline loops: CDR1 MDHEN, CDR2 SYDVKM.

The V and J genes are TRBV4-1 and TRBJ1-4; D unresolved. The CDR3 totals 17 residues. V was pared by 0 bases and J by 2 bases, with 13 bases between. The germline CDR1 and CDR2 sequences are MGHRA and YSYEKL. The CDR3 region is CASSQDWLSRTNEKLFF. For the CDR3, the DNA is TGCGCCAGCAGCCAAGATTGGTTATCGCGGACTAATGAAAAACTGTTTTTT.

About this clonotype itself: A much more abundant neighbour one base away suggests this may be a read error. The rearrangement links TRBV20-1 to TRBJ1-5; weak D call: TRBD1 (5 bases). The germline V gene encodes CDR1 DFQATT and CDR2 SNEGSKA (reference sequence). The CDR3 sequence is 13 residues long. Trimming cost V 8 bases and J 6 bases, with 17 bases left between them. The CDR3 sequence is CSTGGKKAQPQHF. The CDR3 bases are TGCAGTACTGGGGGGAAGAAGGCTCAGCCCCAGCATTTT.

The chain couples TRBV6-1 to TRBJ1-2; TRBD1 aligns across 8 bases. Germline values: CDR1 MNHNS, CDR2 SASEGT. This CDR3 is built from 14 residues. V was pared by 6 bases and J by 6 bases, with 9 bases of the junction left unmatched. CDR3 protein: CASRATGDIHGYTF. CDR3 nucleotides: TGTGCCAGCAGGGCGACAGGGGATATCCATGGCTACACCTTC.

The genes are TRBV7-6 and TRBJ2-3; TRBD1 matches at 8 bases. Germline CDR1 is SGHVS and CDR2 is FNYEAQ. There are 15 residues in the CDR3. The J segment lost 2 bases and the V segment lost 3 bases, leaving 4 bases of the junction unmatched. CDR3 loop: CASSFATGVTDTQYF. For the CDR3, the DNA is TGTGCCAGCAGCTTCGCGACAGGGGTCACAGATACGCAGTATTTT.

This clonotype showed up just a few times. The J gene is TRBJ2-2, the V gene TRBV12-3 or TRBV12-4, with a weak D call TRBD2 (5 bases). There are 14 residues in the CDR3. V lost 0 bases, J lost 5 bases, and 7 bases lay in between. CDR3 nucleotides: TGTGCCAGCAGTTTAGCGACGGGGACCGGGGAGCTGTTTTTT. Translation: CASSLATGTGELFF.

This chain joins TRBV3-1 and TRBJ1-4; no clear D. Germline V gene sequence: CDR1 LGHDT, CDR2 YNNKEL (reference sequence). This CDR3 contains 15 residues. V lost 0 bases, J lost 4 bases, and 9 bases lay in between. The CDR3 protein is CASSQEDTVNEKLFF. The CDR3 DNA is TGTGCCAGCAGCCAAGAAGATACAGTTAATGAAAAACTGTTTTTT. Drawing the rest from reference TRBV3-1 and TRBJ1-4, the complete variable domain is DTAVSQTPKYLVTQMGNDKSIKCEQNLGHDTMYWYKQDSKKFLKIMFSYNNKELIINETVPNRFSPKSPDKAHLNLHINSLELGDSAVYFCASSQEDTVNEKLFFGSGTQLSVL.

The chain carries TRBV9 and TRBJ2-5, with a possible D match to TRBD2 (6 bases). The DNA end lines up better with TRBJ2-7; the J call may be wrong. The CDR3 runs 13 residues. Germline V lookup: CDR1 SGDLS, CDR2 YYNGEE. The chain's CDR3 is CASSAGLDYEQYF. The CDR3, as DNA: TGTGCCAGCAGCGCGGGACTTGACTACGAGCAGTACTTC.

This clonotype was seen only a few times. The J gene is TRBJ2-5, the V gene TRBV27; 7 bases agree with TRBD2. The CDR3 contains 15 residues. Germline loops: CDR1 MNHEY, CDR2 SMNVEV (reference sequence). V trimming: 6 bases; J trimming: 2 bases; junction bases outside the gene matches: 9. CDR3 protein: CASSPEAGSQETQYF. The CDR3 nucleotides read TGTGCCAGCAGCCCCGAAGCGGGGAGTCAAGAGACCCAGTACTTC.

This clonotype was found a few times. This chain joins TRBV6-1 and TRBJ2-7, with D maybe TRBD1 (5 bases). Trimming pared 7 bases from V and 1 base from J, leaving 14 bases between. This CDR3 has 14 residues. Germline assignment: CDR1 MNHNS and CDR2 SASEGT. The CDR3 loop is CASKPPRESYEQYF. The CDR3 coding sequence is TGTGCCAGCAAACCTCCCAGGGAATCCTACGAGCAGTACTTC.

V gene TRBV20-1 combines with J gene TRBJ2-1; the match to TRBD1 covers 7 bases. There are 14 residues in the CDR3. J lost 4 bases, V lost 6 bases, and 9 bases had no gene match. Per germline, CDR1 DFQATT and CDR2 SNEGSKA (reference sequence). The CDR3: CSALAGTAYNEQFF. The CDR3 DNA sequence: TGCAGTGCCCTAGCCGGGACAGCGTACAATGAGCAGTTCTTC.

The J gene is TRBJ2-5, the V gene TRBV20-1, with 8 bases identical to TRBD1. This CDR3 contains 13 residues. The germline CDR1 and CDR2 sequences are DFQATT and SNEGSKA (reference sequence). V was pared by 3 bases and J by 4 bases, with 4 bases of the junction left unmatched. In DNA form, the CDR3 reads TGCAGTGCTAGTGGGCAGGGGGCAGAGACCCAGTACTTC. As protein: CSASGQGAETQYF.

This clonotype was seen only a few times. J is TRBJ2-3 and V is TRBV28; 8 bases agree with TRBD1. From germline, CDR1 is MDHEN and CDR2 SYDVKM. V dropped 3 bases and J dropped 3; count of bases not matched to a gene: 5. There are 15 residues in the CDR3. CDR3 amino acids: CASSFGQGYTDTQYF. CDR3 DNA sequence: TGTGCCAGCAGTTTCGGACAGGGTTATACAGATACGCAGTATTTT.

This clonotype occurred a few times. This chain uses TRBV20-1 with TRBJ2-3; D gene unclear. Germline CDR1 is DFQATT and CDR2 is SNEGSKA (reference sequence). Deletions cut 5 bases from V and 1 base from J, with 10 bases between. This CDR3 contains 13 residues. Here the CDR3 DNA reads TGCAGTGCTGTTGGCCTAGGCACAGATACGCAGTATTTT. Protein sequence: CSAVGLGTDTQYF.

This clonotype was seen more than once but under ten times. The chain joins TRBV10-1 to TRBJ2-3; a weak D match, TRBD1 (5 bases). The germline V gene has CDR1 WNHNN and CDR2 SYGVQD (reference sequence). V shed 8 bases and J shed 11 bases, with 20 bases lying between them. CDR3 length: 13 residues. The CDR3 is CASGGQPLQEQYF. Here the CDR3 DNA reads TGCGCCAGCGGCGGACAACCACTGCAGGAGCAGTATTTT.

The table lists this clonotype with a few counts. V gene TRBV3-1 combines with J gene TRBJ2-1; D is ambiguous. With 2 bases removed from V and 3 bases from J, the gap between germline ends came to 8 bases. The length of the CDR3 is 14 residues. Germline CDR1 reads LGHDT; CDR2 reads YNNKEL (reference sequence). The CDR3 sequence: CASSQTPSYNEQFF. The DNA of the CDR3 is TGTGCCAGCAGCCAAACCCCGAGCTACAATGAGCAGTTCTTC.

This clonotype was seen more than once but under ten times. The rearrangement joins TRBV12-3 or TRBV12-4 to TRBJ2-1, with 9 positions matching TRBD2. The CDR3 has 15 amino acids. The V gene end was trimmed by 6 bases and the J gene end by 7 bases; junction bases not matched to a gene: 10. The CDR3 DNA sequence: TGTGCCAGCAGGGTTAGCGGGAGTTCTTATAATGAGCAGTTCTTC. Protein: CASRVSGSSYNEQFF.

Points on this clonotype: One junction end disagrees with the germline gene, perhaps due to a read error. The chain links TRBV6-2 or TRBV6-3 to TRBJ2-5; D possibly corresponds to TRBD1 (6 bases). The germline V gene has CDR1 MNHEY and CDR2 SVGEGT. The CDR3 loop spans 17 amino acids. The CDR3 sequence: CASSPGQRHLYQGTQYF. CDR3 coding DNA: TGTGCCAGCAGCCCCGGACAGCGACACTTGTACCAAGGGACCCAGTACTTC.

The chain combines TRBV29-1 with TRBJ1-1; D is unresolved. Germline values: CDR1 SQVTM, CDR2 ANQGSEA. This CDR3 region has 12 residues. The V end lost 6 bases, the J end lost 1 base, and 9 bases lay between the germline ends. The CDR3 reads CSVANGNTEAFF. CDR3 DNA: TGCAGCGTCGCAAACGGGAACACTGAAGCTTTCTTT.

This chain connects TRBV20-1 to TRBJ1-1; 7 bases agree with TRBD1. The CDR3 has 12 residues. V dropped 3 bases and J dropped 11; count of bases not matched to a gene: 9. Germline CDR1 is DFQATT and CDR2 is SNEGSKA (reference sequence). This CDR3 reads CSASLTGRFAFF. The CDR3 DNA reads TGCAGTGCTAGTTTGACAGGGAGGTTTGCTTTCTTT.

In its sample, this clonotype was seen a few times. This chain links TRBV20-1 with TRBJ2-5; the D gene is possibly TRBD2 (5 bases). The DNA end is a closer match to TRBJ2-7, so the J assignment may be wrong. Germline lookup yields CDR1 DFQATT and CDR2 SNEGSKA (reference sequence). This CDR3 has 15 amino acids. CDR3 residues: CSARPVGDQGYEQYF. CDR3 nucleotides: TGCAGTGCTAGACCCGTGGGAGACCAAGGGTACGAGCAGTACTTC.

The genes are TRBV6-2 or TRBV6-3 and TRBJ2-3; 10 nucleotides align to TRBD2. CDR3 size: 18 residues. Germline assignment: CDR1 MNHEY and CDR2 SVGEGT. The junction had 12 bases not matched to a gene; V was cut back by 6 bases and J by 0 bases. The CDR3 loop reads CASRLTRDSGGSTDTQYF. As DNA, the CDR3 is TGTGCCAGCAGACTGACACGAGATAGCGGGGGGAGCACAGATACGCAGTATTTT.

The chain has TRBV20-1 and TRBJ2-4; perhaps TRBD2 as D (6 bases). The J call may be mistaken, given a closer DNA end match to TRBJ2-7. Looked up from germline, CDR1 is DFQATT and CDR2 is SNEGSKA (reference sequence). This CDR3 has 15 amino acids. This CDR3 is CSATGGTSSIYEQYF. CDR3 in DNA: TGCAGTGCTACTGGCGGAACTAGCTCTATATACGAGCAGTACTTC.

This clonotype came up a few times. The V gene is TRBV11-2, the J gene TRBJ2-3; TRBD2 aligns across 7 bases. V trimming: 5 bases; J trimming: 3 bases; junction bases outside the gene matches: 11. The CDR3 extends over 16 amino acids. The germline V gene encodes CDR1 SGHAT and CDR2 FQNNGV. CDR3: CASSGRDYWETDTQYF. The CDR3 DNA is TGTGCCAGCAGCGGAAGGGACTACTGGGAGACAGATACGCAGTATTTT.